These T cell receptor beta chains were read from a single sample in a study of cytomegalovirus exposure and HLA in healthy donors. The method was immunoSEQ multiplex PCR; TCRdb's version includes in-frame clones alone and lacks a portion of them. Of 300,000 to 400,000 clones listed, over 75% were seen once; the top ten hold roughly 0.96%. Material: PBMCs. Source of these receptors: a man aged 25-45 years in good health and CMV-seronegative. CDR3s include the opening cysteine and the closing phenylalanine or tryptophan. Each record gives: clone size, D gene, J gene, V gene, CDR3 DNA, CDR3 protein. A D gene is named only where the DNA matches it firmly. Rows give clone size only sometimes, using once, few, many, or a class for an expanded clone.

abundance: -; d_gene: TRBD1; j_gene: TRBJ2-7; v_gene: TRBV5-1; CDR3nt: TGCGCCAGCAGCAAAGACAGGGCCTCCTACGAGCAGTACTTC; CDR3aa: CASSKDRASYEQYF
abundance: -; d_gene: -; j_gene: TRBJ1-5; v_gene: TRBV9; CDR3nt: TGTGCCAGCAGCGTAGGAACAGGGAGCGGTCAGCCCCAGCATTTT; CDR3aa: CASSVGTGSGQPQHF
abundance: -; d_gene: -; j_gene: TRBJ1-1; v_gene: TRBV6-1; CDR3nt: TGTGCCAGCAGTGAAATAACAGCGAACACTGAAGCTTTCTTT; CDR3aa: CASSEITANTEAFF
abundance: few; d_gene: TRBD2; j_gene: TRBJ2-3; v_gene: TRBV10-1; CDR3nt: TGCGCCAGCAGTGAGTCGGTGGGAAGCGGGGGCACAGATACGCAGTATTTT; CDR3aa: CASSESVGSGGTDTQYF
abundance: -; d_gene: -; j_gene: TRBJ1-1; v_gene: TRBV15; CDR3nt: TGTGCCACCGGGGGCAGCGCGGCTAGCACTGAAGCTTTCTTT; CDR3aa: CATGGSAASTEAFF
abundance: -; d_gene: TRBD1; j_gene: TRBJ1-2; v_gene: TRBV6-5; CDR3nt: TGTGCCAGCAGTCCCAATCGACAGGGCCACTATGGCTACACCTTC; CDR3aa: CASSPNRQGHYGYTF
abundance: -; d_gene: -; j_gene: TRBJ2-3; v_gene: TRBV10-2; CDR3nt: TGCGCCAGCAGTGGTAGCGATTTGACCGATACGCAGTATTTT; CDR3aa: CASSGSDLTDTQYF
abundance: -; d_gene: TRBD2; j_gene: TRBJ2-3; v_gene: TRBV4-3; CDR3nt: TGCGCCAGCAGCCAGTACTCCGGGACTAGCGGGACCACAGATACGCAGTATTTT; CDR3aa: CASSQYSGTSGTTDTQYF
abundance: -; d_gene: -; j_gene: TRBJ2-4; v_gene: TRBV19; CDR3nt: TGTGCCAGTAGCCCCGAGGATCTAGTGGGAAACATTCAGTACTTC; CDR3aa: CASSPEDLVGNIQYF
abundance: few; d_gene: -; j_gene: TRBJ2-7; v_gene: TRBV5-4; CDR3nt: TGTGCCAGCAGCGTCACAGGGAAGGAGCAGTACTTC; CDR3aa: CASSVTGKEQYF
abundance: -; d_gene: TRBD2; j_gene: TRBJ2-1; v_gene: TRBV7-2; CDR3nt: TGTGCCAGCAGCGGACAGCGGGGGGGCTATACATGGAATGAGCAGTTCTTC; CDR3aa: CASSGQRGGYTWNEQFF
abundance: -; d_gene: TRBD2; j_gene: TRBJ2-1; v_gene: TRBV5-1; CDR3nt: TGCGCCAGCAGCTTGACTAGCGGGCACAATGAGCAGTTCTTC; CDR3aa: CASSLTSGHNEQFF
abundance: -; d_gene: -; j_gene: TRBJ1-1; v_gene: TRBV19; CDR3nt: TGTGCCAGTAGTATGGGACAACAACTAAACACTGAAGCTTTCTTT; CDR3aa: CASSMGQQLNTEAFF
abundance: -; d_gene: TRBD1; j_gene: TRBJ2-7; v_gene: TRBV27; CDR3nt: TGTGCCAGCAGTTCCACAGGGGGTTACGAGCAGTACTTC; CDR3aa: CASSSTGGYEQYF
abundance: -; d_gene: -; j_gene: TRBJ2-7; v_gene: TRBV7-2; CDR3nt: TGTGCCAGCAGCCAGCAGGACTCCTACGAGCAGTACTTC; CDR3aa: CASSQQDSYEQYF
abundance: -; d_gene: TRBD1; j_gene: TRBJ1-5; v_gene: TRBV5-4; CDR3nt: TGTGCCAGCAGTCCCGACAGGGGACATCAGCCCCAGCATTTT; CDR3aa: CASSPDRGHQPQHF
abundance: few; d_gene: -; j_gene: TRBJ2-7; v_gene: TRBV11-2; CDR3nt: TGTGCCAGCGGCCTCGGGGTGGTCGACTACGAGCAGTACTTC; CDR3aa: CASGLGVVDYEQYF
abundance: -; d_gene: TRBD1; j_gene: TRBJ2-7; v_gene: TRBV6-1; CDR3nt: TGTGCCAGCAGCCTTCAGACAGGGGCCTCCTACGAGCAGTACTTC; CDR3aa: CASSLQTGASYEQYF
abundance: -; d_gene: TRBD2; j_gene: TRBJ2-7; v_gene: TRBV7-2; CDR3nt: TGTGCCAGCAGCTTAGCGGGACTAGGCTCCTACGAGCAGTACTTC; CDR3aa: CASSLAGLGSYEQYF
abundance: once; d_gene: -; j_gene: TRBJ2-1; v_gene: TRBV5-4; CDR3nt: TGTGCCAGCAGCTTAGACAGATATAACAATGAGCAGTTCTTC; CDR3aa: CASSLDRYNNEQFF
abundance: -; d_gene: -; j_gene: TRBJ2-1; v_gene: TRBV4-1; CDR3nt: TGCGCCAGCAGCCAAGATCAGGAGGGGTATGAGCAGTTCTTC; CDR3aa: CASSQDQEGYEQFF
abundance: -; d_gene: TRBD2; j_gene: TRBJ2-7; v_gene: TRBV7-2; CDR3nt: TGTGCCAGCCGACTAGCGGGGGGGTCCTACGAGCAGTACTTC; CDR3aa: CASRLAGGSYEQYF
abundance: -; d_gene: TRBD1; j_gene: TRBJ1-4; v_gene: TRBV5-6; CDR3nt: TGTGCCAGCAGCGCAACCGGGACAGTGAATGAAAAACTGTTTTTT; CDR3aa: CASSATGTVNEKLFF
abundance: few; d_gene: -; j_gene: TRBJ1-2; v_gene: TRBV6-1; CDR3nt: TGTGCCAGCAGTGAAGCGCTTCGTAGTTCCTATGGCTACACCTTC; CDR3aa: CASSEALRSSYGYTF
abundance: once; d_gene: -; j_gene: TRBJ2-5; v_gene: TRBV25-1; CDR3nt: TGTGCCAGCAGTTTCTTGGAGACCCAGTACTTC; CDR3aa: CASSFLETQYF
abundance: -; d_gene: TRBD1; j_gene: TRBJ2-7; v_gene: TRBV10-3; CDR3nt: TGTGCCATCAGTGACGCCAGGGGGTTCTACGAGCAGTACTTC; CDR3aa: CAISDARGFYEQYF
abundance: once; d_gene: TRBD1; j_gene: TRBJ1-1; v_gene: TRBV27; CDR3nt: TGTGCCAGCAGATCGGGACAGTTCATGAACACTGAAGCTTTCTTT; CDR3aa: CASRSGQFMNTEAFF
abundance: -; d_gene: TRBD1; j_gene: TRBJ1-1; v_gene: TRBV5-1; CDR3nt: TGCGCCAGCAGCTTGGGACAGGGCGTTGGTGAAGCTTTCTTT; CDR3aa: CASSLGQGVGEAFF